The rows below give T cell receptor beta chains drawn from one sample of a study of long-term antiretroviral therapy in people with HIV. Generated by immunoSEQ multiplex PCR, the TCRdb table keeps only in-frame clones and is missing some. The table lists 25,000 to 30,000 clones, 75% to 90% of them singletons. The sequencing used unsorted PBMCs, collected 2.7 to 2.9 years after starting antiretroviral therapy. The source is a man younger than 40 with HIV. The CDR3 runs from the conserved cysteine through the conserved F or W. D genes are given only for firm matches. Clone size is stated in some rows and not others, as once, few, many or a class when expanded.

>-|-|TRBJ2-7|TRBV19
CASSRQGRNEQYF
TGTGCCAGTAGTAGGCAGGGTAGAAACGAGCAGTACTTC
>TRBD1|once|TRBJ1-5|TRBV28
CASSRRDRGLPQHF
TGTGCCAGCAGCCGTAGGGACAGGGGGCTCCCCCAGCATTTT
>-|-|TRBJ2-2|TRBV7-2
CASSLSGLLGANTGELFF
TGTGCCAGCAGCTTAAGCGGGTTGTTGGGGGCGAACACCGGGGAGCTGTTTTTT
>-|few|TRBJ2-1|TRBV19
CASSIGKAEQFF
TGTGCCAGTAGTATAGGGAAGGCCGAGCAGTTCTTC
>-|-|TRBJ2-7|TRBV18
CASSPWEAEEYEQYF
TGTGCCAGCTCACCATGGGAAGCGGAGGAGTACGAGCAGTACTTC
>-|-|TRBJ2-3|TRBV11-2
CASSLDMNTDTQYF
TGTGCCAGCAGCTTAGATATGAATACAGATACGCAGTATTTT
>-|-|TRBJ2-5|TRBV9
CASSVGFAAGAVETQYF
TGTGCCAGCAGCGTAGGGTTTGCGGCAGGGGCGGTGGAGACCCAGTACTTC
>TRBD1|few|TRBJ1-1|TRBV29-1
CRPTGLNTEAFF
TGCAGACCGACAGGGTTGAACACTGAAGCTTTCTTT
>-|-|TRBJ1-3|TRBV18
CASSPPNSGNTIYF
TGTGCCAGCTCACCACCAAACTCTGGAAACACCATATATTTT
>TRBD1|-|TRBJ2-2|TRBV5-1
CASSRGGTFTGELFF
TGCGCCAGCAGCCGAGGGGGCACCTTCACCGGGGAGCTGTTTTTT
>TRBD2|-|TRBJ2-3|TRBV4-2
CASSVGTSGSSTDTQYF
TGTGCCAGCAGCGTCGGGACTAGCGGGTCTAGCACAGATACGCAGTATTTT
>-|-|TRBJ2-7|TRBV4-1
CASRPQGGEYEQYF
TGCGCCAGCCGTCCCCAGGGGGGCGAGTACGAGCAGTACTTC
>-|-|TRBJ2-7|TRBV5-1
CASSLAGDGGYEQYF
TGCGCCAGCAGCTTGGCCGGGGACGGTGGGTACGAGCAGTACTTC
>TRBD2|-|TRBJ2-2|TRBV5-1
CASSLRDYSTGELFF
TGCGCCAGCAGCTTGCGGGACTACTCCACCGGGGAGCTGTTTTTT
>TRBD1|-|TRBJ2-2|TRBV11-2
CASSLDPDRVWTGELFF
TGTGCCAGCAGCTTAGATCCGGACAGGGTGTGGACCGGGGAGCTGTTTTTT
>-|large|TRBJ1-2|TRBV6-6
CATDSGLAGYTF
TGTGCCACTGACAGTGGGTTAGCTGGCTACACCTTC
>-|-|TRBJ2-1|TRBV18
CASSPPGTPGNEQFF
TGTGCCAGCTCACCACCGGGAACTCCGGGCAATGAGCAGTTCTTC
>TRBD2|once|TRBJ2-7|TRBV19
CASSRLAPEGKQYF
TGTGCCAGTAGCCGACTAGCACCCGAGGGGAAGCAGTACTTC
>TRBD2|-|TRBJ2-7|TRBV7-2
CASSLLGAGGTSYYEQYF
TGTGCCAGCAGCCTCCTCGGGGCGGGGGGAACTTCCTACTACGAGCAGTACTTC
>-|-|TRBJ2-2|TRBV27
CASSRNTGELFF
TGTGCCAGCAGTAGGAACACCGGGGAGCTGTTTTTT
>-|-|TRBJ1-6|TRBV5-6
CASSAKRGLNSPLHF
TGTGCCAGCAGCGCCAAGAGGGGTTTAAATTCACCCCTCCACTTT
>TRBD1|-|TRBJ2-7|TRBV28
CASSYGQGSDEQYF
TGTGCCAGCAGCTACGGACAGGGTAGCGACGAGCAGTACTTC
>TRBD2|-|TRBJ2-2|TRBV6-5
CASRRLAETGELFF
TGTGCCAGCAGACGACTAGCGGAGACCGGGGAGCTGTTTTTT
>TRBD1|few|TRBJ2-1|TRBV5-1
CASSPGQSSYNEQFF
TGCGCCAGCAGCCCGGGACAGAGCTCCTACAATGAGCAGTTCTTC
>-|-|TRBJ2-3|TRBV28
CASSFGDTQYF
TGTGCCAGCAGTTTTGGAGATACGCAGTATTTT
>-|-|TRBJ2-3|TRBV5-4
CASSLATSQPTDTQYF
TGTGCCAGCAGCTTGGCAACTAGTCAGCCCACAGATACGCAGTATTTT
>TRBD1|once|TRBJ1-2|TRBV27
CASRPTGAYNYGYTF
TGTGCCAGCCGACCTACAGGGGCGTACAACTATGGCTACACCTTC
>-|-|TRBJ1-2|TRBV19
CASMGDSYTF
TGTGCCAGTATGGGAGATAGCTACACCTTC
>TRBD1|-|TRBJ2-7|TRBV30
CAWTQGTALTYEQYF
TGTGCCTGGACCCAAGGGACAGCGCTAACCTACGAGCAGTACTTC
>TRBD2|-|TRBJ2-3|TRBV2
CASPSAGGQGDTQYF
TGTGCCAGCCCCAGCGCGGGGGGGCAGGGAGATACGCAGTATTTT
>TRBD1|-|TRBJ1-2|TRBV19
CASQRTGHGYTF
TGTGCCAGTCAACGGACAGGGCACGGCTACACCTTC
>TRBD2|-|TRBJ2-3|TRBV18
CASSPLLAGGSTDTQYF
TGTGCCAGCTCACCGTTACTAGCGGGAGGTAGCACAGATACGCAGTATTTT
>TRBD2|-|TRBJ2-1|TRBV9
CASSGPSGRGISFNEQFF
TGTGCCAGCAGTGGCCCTAGCGGGAGGGGGATAAGTTTTAATGAGCAGTTCTTC
>-|-|TRBJ1-1|TRBV5-1
CASSLEGRNTEAFF
TGCGCCAGCAGCTTGGAGGGCCGAAACACTGAAGCTTTCTTT
>-|-|TRBJ1-1|TRBV11-3
CASSLDRWVVNTEAFF
TGTGCCAGCAGCTTAGATCGGTGGGTTGTGAACACTGAAGCTTTCTTT
>-|-|TRBJ2-1|TRBV18
CASSLVSEQFF
TGTGCCAGCTCGCTTGTTAGTGAGCAGTTCTTC
>-|-|TRBJ1-5|TRBV4-1
CASSPFLTTENQPQHF
TGCGCCAGCAGCCCCTTCTTGACAACCGAAAATCAGCCCCAGCATTTT
>-|-|TRBJ2-5|TRBV27
CASSLKQEHQETQYF
TGTGCCAGCAGTTTAAAACAGGAGCACCAAGAGACCCAGTACTTC
>TRBD2|-|TRBJ2-7|TRBV27
CASRTGGPYYEQYF
TGTGCCAGCAGAACGGGAGGGCCTTACTACGAGCAGTACTTC